The rows below give T cell receptor beta chains drawn from one sample of a study of T cell clonotyping in hematopoietic cell transplantation. Produced via immunoSEQ multiplex PCR; TCRdb's table is partial and in-frame only. The sample carries around 10,000 clones, roughly 93% recorded once. The starting material was PBMCs, obtained 100 days after allogeneic stem cell transplant. The receptors here all came from a male patient aged 45-60 years who had an allogeneic stem cell transplant from a related donor, so T cells may come from the graft donor. Some clones in this sample may be carry-over from other donors' samples. Each CDR3 is given with its conserved first and last residue. Each record gives: clone size, V gene, D gene, J gene, CDR3 protein, CDR3 DNA. The D gene is left open where the match is weak. Size values are once, few and many counts, or a class for expanded clones, and some rows have none.

size: -; V: TRBV27; D: -; J: TRBJ1-4; CDR3: CASSLWAGGTTNEKLFF; DNA: TGTGCCAGCAGTTTATGGGCCGGGGGTACAACTAATGAAAAACTGTTTTTT
size: -; V: TRBV27; D: -; J: TRBJ1-5; CDR3: CASSPRTPNQPQHF; DNA: TGTGCCAGCAGTCCCAGGACACCAAATCAGCCCCAGCATTTT
size: -; V: TRBV10-3; D: TRBD2; J: TRBJ2-7; CDR3: CAISDSREDEQYF; DNA: TGTGCCATCAGTGACTCCCGGGAGGACGAGCAGTACTTC
size: -; V: TRBV6-1; D: TRBD2; J: TRBJ2-3; CDR3: CASSEFAGASTDTQYF; DNA: TGTGCCAGCAGTGAATTTGCGGGAGCTAGCACAGATACGCAGTATTTT
size: -; V: TRBV19; D: TRBD2; J: TRBJ2-3; CDR3: CASSKTSGSMDTQYF; DNA: TGTGCCAGTAGTAAGACTAGCGGGAGTATGGATACGCAGTATTTT
size: -; V: TRBV6-5; D: -; J: TRBJ1-2; CDR3: CASSLEPSNYGYTF; DNA: TGTGCCAGCAGTTTGGAACCTTCTAACTATGGCTACACCTTC
size: -; V: TRBV13; D: -; J: TRBJ1-4; CDR3: CASSFRQANEKLFF; DNA: TGTGCCAGCAGCTTCCGACAAGCTAATGAAAAACTGTTTTTT
size: -; V: TRBV28; D: -; J: TRBJ2-7; CDR3: CASNLVGVTYEQYF; DNA: TGTGCCAGCAATTTGGTCGGAGTTACCTACGAGCAGTACTTC
size: -; V: TRBV7-9; D: -; J: TRBJ2-7; CDR3: CASSSTVNSYEQYF; DNA: TGTGCCAGCAGCTCAACGGTTAACTCCTACGAGCAGTACTTC
size: few; V: TRBV6-5; D: -; J: TRBJ1-1; CDR3: CASSYSQGLYTEAFF; DNA: TGTGCCAGCAGTTACTCCCAGGGGTTATACACTGAAGCTTTCTTT
size: -; V: TRBV27; D: TRBD2; J: TRBJ2-2; CDR3: CASRVASGYRELFF; DNA: TGTGCCAGCAGGGTTGCTAGCGGGTATAGGGAGCTGTTTTTT
size: -; V: TRBV11-3; D: TRBD1; J: TRBJ2-7; CDR3: CASSKGQGAYEQYF; DNA: TGTGCCAGCAGCAAAGGACAGGGAGCCTACGAGCAGTACTTC
size: -; V: TRBV4-1; D: -; J: TRBJ1-3; CDR3: CASSQVVQNSGNTIYF; DNA: TGCGCCAGCAGCCAAGTGGTCCAAAACTCTGGAAACACCATATATTTT
size: -; V: TRBV7-2; D: -; J: TRBJ2-3; CDR3: CASSRIQDGDTQYF; DNA: TGTGCCAGCAGCCGGATACAAGACGGAGATACGCAGTATTTT
size: -; V: TRBV4-3; D: TRBD2; J: TRBJ2-7; CDR3: CASSQATSGVYEQYF; DNA: TGCGCCAGCAGCCAAGCGACTAGCGGAGTCTACGAGCAGTACTTC
size: -; V: TRBV6-6; D: TRBD1; J: TRBJ2-7; CDR3: CASSYGTGKSTYEQYF; DNA: TGTGCCAGCAGTTACGGGACAGGAAAATCCACCTACGAGCAGTACTTC
size: -; V: TRBV6-5; D: -; J: TRBJ2-7; CDR3: CASSSSSGGAYEQYF; DNA: TGTGCCAGCAGTTCCTCGTCAGGCGGGGCGTACGAGCAGTACTTC
size: -; V: TRBV28; D: TRBD2; J: TRBJ2-7; CDR3: CASSFWEGEQYF; DNA: TGTGCCAGCAGTTTTTGGGAGGGAGAGCAGTACTTC
size: medium-sized; V: TRBV19; D: -; J: TRBJ2-7; CDR3: CASSKTSSSSYEQYF; DNA: TGTGCCAGTAGTAAAACTAGCTCATCCTCCTACGAGCAGTACTTC
size: -; V: TRBV11-2; D: TRBD2; J: TRBJ2-1; CDR3: CASSTGGGLPRFF; DNA: TGTGCCAGCAGCACCGGGGGGGGCCTCCCGAGGTTCTTC
size: -; V: TRBV9; D: -; J: TRBJ2-3; CDR3: CASSVRAPQEDTQYF; DNA: TGTGCCAGCAGCGTAAGGGCTCCTCAGGAAGATACGCAGTATTTT
size: -; V: TRBV27; D: -; J: TRBJ2-7; CDR3: CASSFSAPGMGYNSYEQYF; DNA: TGTGCCAGCAGTTTCTCCGCCCCGGGGATGGGGTATAATTCCTACGAGCAGTACTTC
size: -; V: TRBV16; D: TRBD1; J: TRBJ1-5; CDR3: CASSPGTGVQPQHF; DNA: TGTGCCAGCAGCCCCGGGACAGGCGTCCAGCCCCAGCATTTT
size: -; V: TRBV10-3; D: -; J: TRBJ1-2; CDR3: CAIRGSLLYGYTF; DNA: TGTGCCATCAGGGGCAGCCTGCTTTATGGCTACACCTTC
size: -; V: TRBV19; D: -; J: TRBJ2-5; CDR3: CATTDAGGETQYF; DNA: TGTGCCACTACGGATGCGGGCGGGGAGACCCAGTACTTC
size: -; V: TRBV19; D: TRBD2; J: TRBJ2-1; CDR3: CASNLLAGPYNEQFF; DNA: TGTGCCAGTAACCTGCTAGCGGGTCCCTACAATGAGCAGTTCTTC
size: once; V: TRBV6-1; D: TRBD1; J: TRBJ2-7; CDR3: CASSEGQGLYEQYF; DNA: TGTGCCAGCAGTGAAGGACAGGGTCTCTACGAGCAGTACTTC
size: -; V: TRBV2; D: -; J: TRBJ2-5; CDR3: CASSGSGYQETQYF; DNA: TGTGCCAGCAGTGGGAGCGGGTATCAAGAGACCCAGTACTTC
size: -; V: TRBV7-2; D: -; J: TRBJ1-5; CDR3: CASSSGATGRQPQHF; DNA: TGTGCCAGCAGCTCAGGGGCCACAGGGCGGCAGCCCCAGCATTTT
size: -; V: TRBV28; D: -; J: TRBJ1-5; CDR3: CASSYNQPQHF; DNA: TGTGCCAGCAGCTATAATCAGCCCCAGCATTTT
size: -; V: TRBV30; D: -; J: TRBJ1-1; CDR3: CAWSANRVMGEAFF; DNA: TGTGCCTGGAGTGCGAACAGGGTGATGGGGGAAGCTTTCTTT
size: -; V: TRBV18; D: -; J: TRBJ2-5; CDR3: CASSPLRMQETQYF; DNA: TGTGCCAGCTCACCACTCCGGATGCAAGAGACCCAGTACTTC